The 22 T cell receptor beta chains given below trace back to one sample, sequenced in a study of type 1 and type 2 diabetes patients. Genomic DNA was the PCR template. The TCR beta CDR3 region was amplified using 30 forward and 13 reverse primers. TCRdb fed the multiplex PCR reads into MiXCR, producing one record per CDR3 protein. The table shows more than 250,000 distinct CDR3 sequences, with roughly 48% occurring only once. Sequenced: peripheral blood mononuclear cells (PBMCs). Source of these receptors: a man aged 18 to 30 with type 2 diabetes.

The chain has TRBV28 and TRBJ2-5; 7 nucleotides line up with TRBD1. The length of the CDR3 is 15 residues. The J segment lost 2 bases and the V segment lost 7 bases, leaving 10 bases of the junction unmatched. Germline loops: CDR1 MDHEN, CDR2 SYDVKM. CDR3 protein: CASTPTGVGQETQYF. The CDR3 bases are TGTGCCAGCACTCCAACAGGGGTAGGGCAAGAGACCCAGTACTTC.

This chain uses TRBV7-3 with TRBJ1-2, with TRBD1 matching 7 bases. The CDR3 consists of 20 residues. CDR1 is SGHTA and CDR2 is FQGTGA in the germline V gene. V gave up 0 bases and J gave up 5 bases; unmatched junction bases: 21. The DNA for the CDR3 is TGTGCCAGCAGCTTAACGATTAAAGGTTTACAGGGGCCTACCGATTATGGCTACACCTTC. This encodes CASSLTIKGLQGPTDYGYTF.

This clonotype was recorded at least ten times. This rearrangement joins TRBV10-3 to TRBJ2-7, with TRBD1 matching over 12 bases. Germline trimming cut 11 bases from V and 5 bases from J; bases unmatched to any gene: 4. Germline lookup yields CDR1 ENHRY and CDR2 SYGVKD. CDR3 length: 12 amino acids. CDR3 residues: CALGTGGNEQYF. DNA for the CDR3: TGTGCCTTAGGGACAGGGGGCAACGAGCAGTACTTC.

This clonotype was picked up a small number of times. This chain uses TRBV30 with TRBJ1-1, with unresolved D. There are 17 residues in the CDR3. The V and J ends lost 8 bases and 0 bases respectively, with 25 bases between them. CDR1 is GTSNPN and CDR2 is SVGIG in the germline V gene (reference sequence). Here the CDR3 DNA reads TGTGCCAGCAGCCAAGAGGACCTGCGGCACCTGAACACTGAAGCTTTCTTT. Amino acid sequence: CASSQEDLRHLNTEAFF.

The V and J genes are TRBV28 and TRBJ1-2; 9 nucleotides line up with TRBD1. V was clipped by 4 bases and J by 7 bases; unmatched bases: 7. Germline values: CDR1 MDHEN, CDR2 SYDVKM. CDR3 length equals 14 residues. The CDR3 DNA reads as TGTGCCAGCAGTTGGGGGGACAGGGATCGTGGCTACACCTTC. This codes for CASSWGDRDRGYTF.

This sequence joins TRBV4-1 and TRBJ1-1; 7 bases fit TRBD1. J gave up 0 bases and V 3 bases, and 4 bases lay outside the gene matches. The CDR3 is 15 residues long. Germline CDR1 reads MGHRA; CDR2 reads YSYEKL. The CDR3 DNA reads as TGCGCCAGCAGCCACTTGACAGGGATGAACACTGAAGCTTTCTTT. As protein: CASSHLTGMNTEAFF.

The chain combines TRBV9 with TRBJ1-1; D is perhaps TRBD1 (6 bases). V lost 0 bases and J lost 3, with 18 bases in between. This CDR3 has 17 amino acids. From germline, CDR1 is SGDLS and CDR2 YYNGEE. The CDR3 DNA reads as TGTGCCAGCAGCGTAGATGGCAGGGGTAGTGTTGACACTGAAGCTTTCTTT. This codes for CASSVDGRGSVDTEAFF.

The CDR3 DNA reads TGTGCCAGCAGTCCGGTGAGGGAGGGCCGCACAGATACGCAGTATTTT. It is translated as CASSPVREGRTDTQYF. V is TRBV14 and J is TRBJ2-3, with 7 positions matching TRBD2. Germline V CDR1 and CDR2: SGHDN, FVKESK. This CDR3 comprises 16 residues. The V gene end was trimmed by 6 bases and the J gene end by 1 base; junction bases not matched to a gene: 10.

This clonotype was observed a single time. V and J are TRBV6-1 and TRBJ1-2; D may be TRBD1 (6 bases). The germline V gene encodes CDR1 MNHNS and CDR2 SASEGT. The CDR3 is made up of 13 amino acids. Trimming removed 1 base from V and 8 bases from J, with 11 bases in between. The CDR3 region is CASSEDREEGYTF. CDR3 DNA: TGTGCCAGCAGTGAAGACAGGGAGGAAGGCTACACCTTC.

The gene calls are TRBV24-1 and TRBJ2-1, with a tentative D call TRBD1 (6 bases). V was trimmed by 3 bases and J by 6 bases, leaving 17 bases between them. CDR3 length: 16 residues. CDR1 is KGHDR and CDR2 is SFDVKD in the germline V gene. The CDR3 region has the DNA TGTGCCACCAGTGATGAGGGGGACGGAACAGCCAATGAGCAGTTCTTC. Its protein is CATSDEGDGTANEQFF.

Comments on this clonotype: The CDR3 does not end in the conserved phenylalanine or tryptophan, so this is likely a read error. CDR3 amino acids: CASSSQLLQDTQYL. CDR3 coding DNA: TGTGCCAGCAGTTCCCAACTTCTACAAGATACGCAGTATCTT. The chain links TRBV27 to TRBJ2-3; no reliable D call. Trimming cost V 4 bases and J 5 bases, with 13 bases left between them. The CDR3 length is 14 residues. The germline gives CDR1 MNHEY, CDR2 SMNVEV (reference sequence).

V gene TRBV20-1 combines with J gene TRBJ2-3; TRBD1 matches at 10 bases. This CDR3 spans 15 amino acids. Trimming cost V 6 bases and J 6 bases; bases outside gene matches: 12. Germline values: CDR1 DFQATT, CDR2 SNEGSKA (reference sequence). This CDR3 is CSARGTGEALDTQYF. Here the CDR3 DNA reads TGCAGTGCCAGGGGGACAGGGGAAGCCTTGGATACGCAGTATTTT.

The chain combines TRBV19 with TRBJ2-2, with D perhaps TRBD1 (6 bases). Per the germline V gene, CDR1 is LNHDA and CDR2 is SQIVND (reference sequence). V was shortened by 7 bases and J by 0 bases, with 12 bases between the two germline ends. This CDR3 contains 15 residues. The CDR3 DNA reads TGTGCCAGTACTAGGGACAACGCGAACACCGGGGAGCTGTTTTTT. Amino acids: CASTRDNANTGELFF.

This clonotype showed up just a few times. The chain combines TRBV9 with TRBJ1-6; the D is unclear. CDR3 size: 14 residues. Trimming shortened V by 0 bases and J by 9 bases, and 10 bases separated the two germline ends. The germline gives CDR1 SGDLS, CDR2 YYNGEE. Written as DNA, the CDR3 is TGTGCCAGCAGCGTAGGAGACACACTTTCACCCCTCCACTTT. As protein: CASSVGDTLSPLHF.

The rearrangement uses TRBV11-2 and TRBJ1-5; D unclear. The CDR3 runs to 14 residues. Germline V gene data show CDR1 as SGHAT and CDR2 as FQNNGV. V lost 0 bases and J 4 bases, leaving 7 bases between the germline ends. The CDR3 sequence is CASSLDYGNQPQHF. In nucleotides, the CDR3 is TGTGCCAGCAGCTTAGACTACGGGAATCAGCCCCAGCATTTT.

This clonotype has more than one count but fewer than ten. This chain uses TRBV7-8 with TRBJ2-7; no firm D call. V gave up 5 bases and J gave up 0 bases, with 11 bases separating them. The germline gives CDR1 SGHVS, CDR2 FQNEAQ. There are 14 residues in the CDR3. CDR3 bases: TGTGCCAGCAGCGCTATGGTAGGCTCCTACGAGCAGTACTTC. Amino acids: CASSAMVGSYEQYF.

A few counts support this clonotype. This chain joins TRBV12-3 or TRBV12-4 and TRBJ2-3; D is undetermined. Trimming took off 5 bases at V and 2 bases at J, with 11 bases between the two ends. The CDR3 loop spans 14 amino acids. The CDR3 region has the DNA TGTGCCAGCAGTGTGAGGACCCTCACAGATACGCAGTATTTT. It translates to CASSVRTLTDTQYF.

The CDR3 bases are TGCAGTGCTCATAGCGGTCGGGAGACCCAGTACTTC. Translation gives CSAHSGRETQYF. The V call is TRBV20-1, the J call TRBJ2-5; a possible D gene is TRBD2 (6 bases). V lost 5 bases, J lost 5 bases, and 12 bases lay in between. This CDR3 comprises 12 residues. Germline V CDR1 and CDR2: DFQATT, SNEGSKA (reference sequence).

The chain combines TRBV18 with TRBJ2-1, with a weak D call TRBD1 (5 bases). CDR3 length: 13 amino acids. V lost 3 bases, J lost 9 bases, and 12 bases lay in between. CDR1 is KGHSH, CDR2 LQKENI, per germline. The CDR3 DNA follows: TGTGCCAGCTCACCGCAAACAGGCCTTGAGCAGTTCTTC. Translated, it gives CASSPQTGLEQFF.

This clonotype occurred many times. CDR3 in amino acids: CASGTGGAGAYEQYF. CDR3 in DNA: TGTGCCAGCGGGACAGGGGGCGCGGGTGCCTACGAGCAGTACTTC. The chain is built from TRBV6-1 and TRBJ2-7; 12 positions match TRBD1. V shed 8 bases and J 2 bases; nucleotides not matched to a gene: 7. Germline V gene lookup returns CDR1 MNHNS and CDR2 SASEGT. This CDR3 contains 15 residues.

The chain recombines TRBV9 with TRBJ1-6; 8 bases align to TRBD1. This CDR3 has 15 amino acids. Trimming removed 4 bases from V and 9 bases from J; junction bases left unmatched: 9. CDR1 is SGDLS, CDR2 YYNGEE, per germline. Written as DNA, the CDR3 is TGTGCCAGCAGCTTCGGACAGGGTTATCTTTCACCCCTCCACTTT. Protein: CASSFGQGYLSPLHF.

This clonotype turned up a few times. The gene calls are TRBV6-1 and TRBJ2-5, with TRBD1 as a possible D gene (6 bases). Trimming pared 7 bases from V and 7 bases from J, leaving 16 bases between. The CDR3 contains 13 residues. From germline, CDR1 is MNHNS and CDR2 SASEGT. CDR3 sequence (DNA): TGTGCCAGCACGCGACAGGCCGAAGCGACCCAGTACTTC. Translation: CASTRQAEATQYF.